This TCR beta chain was captured in a study of CD8+ T cells in alopecia areata. Study findings and constraints: On tofacitinib, scalp clonality and expanded CD8+ clones among top 100 fell significantly.

This clone was recorded a few times. Its antigen is not known. Extracted RNA was reverse transcribed into cDNA, the sequencing template. Method: immunoSEQ multiplex PCR; TCRdb's copy keeps in-frame clones and lacks some. The sample yields approximately 210,000 clones, more than 55% seen once. Treatment reported: oral pan-JAK inhibitor, 5-10 mg twice daily. Lesional scalp punch biopsies and peripheral blood came from alopecia areata patients. The CDR3 is made up of 12 amino acids. Trimming pared 4 bases from V and 4 bases from J, leaving 11 bases between. Germline CDR1 and CDR2: SQVTM and ANQGSEA. The source material was CD4+ T cells sorted from blood, sampled at week 49, from a patient treated with tofacitinib. This receptor was obtained from a human donor with alopecia areata. V and J are TRBV29-1 and TRBJ2-7; the D is unclear. The CDR3 DNA is TGCAGCGTTGGACACGGACCTTACGAGCAGTACTTC. Residues: CSVGHGPYEQYF.